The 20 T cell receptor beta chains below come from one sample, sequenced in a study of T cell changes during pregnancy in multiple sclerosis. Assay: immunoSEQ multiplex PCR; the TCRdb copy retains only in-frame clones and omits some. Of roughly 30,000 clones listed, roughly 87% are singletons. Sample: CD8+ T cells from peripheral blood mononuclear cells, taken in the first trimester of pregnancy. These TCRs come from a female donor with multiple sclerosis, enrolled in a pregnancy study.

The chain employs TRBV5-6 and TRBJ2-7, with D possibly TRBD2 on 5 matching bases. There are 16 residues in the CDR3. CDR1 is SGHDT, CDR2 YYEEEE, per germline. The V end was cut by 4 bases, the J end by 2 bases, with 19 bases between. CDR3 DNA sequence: TGTGCCAGCAGCCCGATGGGAGCGGACTTAACCTACGAGCAGTACTTC. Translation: CASSPMGADLTYEQYF.

CDR3 protein: CASSPPGQGNYGYTF. The CDR3 DNA reads as TGTGCCAGCAGCCCCCCGGGACAGGGGAACTATGGCTACACCTTC. The chain uses TRBV6-1 and TRBJ1-2; 10 nucleotides agree with TRBD1. The germline CDR1 and CDR2 sequences are MNHNS and SASEGT. The CDR3 runs 15 residues. Losses at the gene ends were 6 bases for V and 2 bases for J; bases not matched to a gene: 6.

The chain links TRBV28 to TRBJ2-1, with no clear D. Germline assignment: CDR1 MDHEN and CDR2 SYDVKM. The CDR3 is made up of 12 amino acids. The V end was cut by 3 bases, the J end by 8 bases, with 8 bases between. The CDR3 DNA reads TGTGCCAGCAGTTTCTCGCGGCATGAGCAGTTCTTC. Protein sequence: CASSFSRHEQFF.

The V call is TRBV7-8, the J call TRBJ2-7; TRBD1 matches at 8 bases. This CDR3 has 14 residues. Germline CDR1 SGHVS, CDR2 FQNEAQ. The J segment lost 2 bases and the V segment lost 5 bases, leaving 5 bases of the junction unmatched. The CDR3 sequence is CASSHWGQAYEQYF. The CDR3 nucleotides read TGTGCCAGCAGCCACTGGGGACAGGCCTACGAGCAGTACTTC.

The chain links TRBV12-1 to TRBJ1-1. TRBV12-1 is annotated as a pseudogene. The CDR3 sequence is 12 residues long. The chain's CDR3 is CASSIIRTEAFF. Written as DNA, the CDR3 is TGTGCCAGCAGCATCATCCGGACTGAAGCTTTCTTT.

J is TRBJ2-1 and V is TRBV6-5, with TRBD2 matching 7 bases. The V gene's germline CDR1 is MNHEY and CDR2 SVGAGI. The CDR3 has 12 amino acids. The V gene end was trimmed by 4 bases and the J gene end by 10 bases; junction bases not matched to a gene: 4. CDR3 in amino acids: CASSFLSGEQFF. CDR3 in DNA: TGTGCCAGCAGTTTCCTTAGCGGGGAGCAGTTCTTC.

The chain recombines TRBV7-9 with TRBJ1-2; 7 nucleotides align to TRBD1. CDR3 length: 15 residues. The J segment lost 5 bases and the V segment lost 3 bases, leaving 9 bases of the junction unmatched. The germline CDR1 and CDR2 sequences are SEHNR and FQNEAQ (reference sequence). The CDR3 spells CASSFQTGRKYGYTF. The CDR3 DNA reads TGTGCCAGCAGCTTTCAGACAGGGAGGAAGTATGGCTACACCTTC.

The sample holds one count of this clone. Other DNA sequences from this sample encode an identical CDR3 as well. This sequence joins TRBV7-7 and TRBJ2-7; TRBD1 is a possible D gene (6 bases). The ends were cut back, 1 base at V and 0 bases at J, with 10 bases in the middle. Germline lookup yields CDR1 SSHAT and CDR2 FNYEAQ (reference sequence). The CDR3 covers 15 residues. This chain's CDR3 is CASSLGPDSSYEQYF. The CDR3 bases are TGTGCCAGCAGCTTAGGTCCGGACAGCTCCTACGAGCAGTACTTC.

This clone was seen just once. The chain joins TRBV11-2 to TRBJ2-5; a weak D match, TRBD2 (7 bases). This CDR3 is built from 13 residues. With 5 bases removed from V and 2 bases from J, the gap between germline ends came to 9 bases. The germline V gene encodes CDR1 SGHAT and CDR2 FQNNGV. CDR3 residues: CASSAGAQETQYF. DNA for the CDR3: TGTGCCAGCAGCGCGGGGGCACAAGAGACCCAGTACTTC.

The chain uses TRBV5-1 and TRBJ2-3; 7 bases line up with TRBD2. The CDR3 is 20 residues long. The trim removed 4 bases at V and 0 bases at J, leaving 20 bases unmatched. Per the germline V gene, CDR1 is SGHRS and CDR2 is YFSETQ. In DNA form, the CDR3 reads TGCGCCAGCAGCCTTGTTTGGCGCGGGAGTGGGGGGGTTAGCACAGATACGCAGTATTTT. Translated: CASSLVWRGSGGVSTDTQYF. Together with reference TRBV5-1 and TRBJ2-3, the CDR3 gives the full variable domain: KAGVTQTPRYLIKTRGQQVTLSCSPISGHRSVSWYQQTPGQGLQFLFEYFSETQRNKGNFPGRFSGRQFSNSRSEMNVSTLELGDSALYLCASSLVWRGSGGVSTDTQYFGPGTRLTVL.

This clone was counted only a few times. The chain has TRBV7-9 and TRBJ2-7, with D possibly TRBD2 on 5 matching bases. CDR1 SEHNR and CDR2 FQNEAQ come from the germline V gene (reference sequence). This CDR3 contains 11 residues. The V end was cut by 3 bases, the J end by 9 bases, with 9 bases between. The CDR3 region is CASSFGGGQYF. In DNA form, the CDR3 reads TGTGCCAGCAGCTTTGGCGGAGGGCAGTACTTC.

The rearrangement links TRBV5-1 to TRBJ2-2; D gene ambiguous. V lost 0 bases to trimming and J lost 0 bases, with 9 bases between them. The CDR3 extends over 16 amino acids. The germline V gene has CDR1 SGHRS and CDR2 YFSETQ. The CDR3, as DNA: TGCGCCAGCAGCTTGGCGACTGTGACGAACACCGGGGAGCTGTTTTTT. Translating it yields CASSLATVTNTGELFF.

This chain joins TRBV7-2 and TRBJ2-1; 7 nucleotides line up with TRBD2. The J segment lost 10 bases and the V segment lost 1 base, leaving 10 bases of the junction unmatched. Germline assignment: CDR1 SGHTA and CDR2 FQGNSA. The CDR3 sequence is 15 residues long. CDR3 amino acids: CASSLVRAGAYEQFF. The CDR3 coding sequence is TGTGCCAGCAGCTTAGTGAGGGCGGGAGCTTACGAGCAGTTCTTC.

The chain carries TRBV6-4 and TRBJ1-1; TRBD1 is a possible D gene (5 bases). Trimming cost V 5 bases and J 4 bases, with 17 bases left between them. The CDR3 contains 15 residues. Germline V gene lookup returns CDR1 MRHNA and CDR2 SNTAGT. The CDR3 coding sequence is TGTGCCAGCAGTTACCGGGGGAGGGTTGGCACTGAAGCTTTCTTT. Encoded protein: CASSYRGRVGTEAFF.

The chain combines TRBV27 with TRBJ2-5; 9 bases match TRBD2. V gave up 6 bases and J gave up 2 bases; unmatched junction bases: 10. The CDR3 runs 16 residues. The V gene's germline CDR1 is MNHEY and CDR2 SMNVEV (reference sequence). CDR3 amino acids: CASSREPSGTQETQYF. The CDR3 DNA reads TGTGCCAGCAGCCGCGAGCCTAGCGGGACGCAAGAGACCCAGTACTTC.

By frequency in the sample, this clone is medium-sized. CDR3 residues: CASSSSVAGELFF. CDR3 sequence (DNA): TGTGCCAGCAGCTCCTCCGTTGCCGGGGAGCTGTTTTTT. The chain recombines TRBV5-4 with TRBJ2-2, with no clear D. Trimming left V 3 bases short and J 6 bases short, with 9 bases between. CDR1 and CDR2 (germline): SGHNT, YYREEE (reference sequence). CDR3 length equals 13 residues.

CDR3 region: CASSEAATGSEQYF. The CDR3 region has the DNA TGTGCCAGCAGTGAAGCAGCTACAGGGTCCGAGCAGTACTTC. The chain has TRBV2 and TRBJ2-7, with D perhaps matching TRBD1 (6 bases). The germline gives CDR1 SNHLY, CDR2 FYNNEI. This CDR3 has 14 amino acids. The V gene lost 0 bases and the J gene lost 6 bases, with 12 bases spanning the gap.

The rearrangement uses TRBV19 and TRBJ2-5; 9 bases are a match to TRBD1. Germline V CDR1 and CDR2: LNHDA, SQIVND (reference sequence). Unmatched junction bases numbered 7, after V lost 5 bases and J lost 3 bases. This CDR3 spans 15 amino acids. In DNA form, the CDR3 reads TGTGCCAGTAGTGCCGGAGGGACAGGGAAAGAGACCCAGTACTTC. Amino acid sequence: CASSAGGTGKETQYF.

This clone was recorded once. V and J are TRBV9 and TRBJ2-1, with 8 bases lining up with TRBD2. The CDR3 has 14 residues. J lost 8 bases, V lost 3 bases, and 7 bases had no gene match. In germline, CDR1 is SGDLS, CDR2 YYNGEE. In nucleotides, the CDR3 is TGTGCCAGCAGCGAGAGCGGGAGTGAGGATGAGCAGTTCTTC. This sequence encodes CASSESGSEDEQFF.

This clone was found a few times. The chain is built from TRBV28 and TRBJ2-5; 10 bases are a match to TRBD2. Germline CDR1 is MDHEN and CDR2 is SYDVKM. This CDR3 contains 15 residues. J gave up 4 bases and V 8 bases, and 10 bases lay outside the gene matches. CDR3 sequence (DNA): TGTGCCAGCGTTATTAGCGGGAGGTTTCGAGAGACCCAGTACTTC. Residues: CASVISGRFRETQYF.